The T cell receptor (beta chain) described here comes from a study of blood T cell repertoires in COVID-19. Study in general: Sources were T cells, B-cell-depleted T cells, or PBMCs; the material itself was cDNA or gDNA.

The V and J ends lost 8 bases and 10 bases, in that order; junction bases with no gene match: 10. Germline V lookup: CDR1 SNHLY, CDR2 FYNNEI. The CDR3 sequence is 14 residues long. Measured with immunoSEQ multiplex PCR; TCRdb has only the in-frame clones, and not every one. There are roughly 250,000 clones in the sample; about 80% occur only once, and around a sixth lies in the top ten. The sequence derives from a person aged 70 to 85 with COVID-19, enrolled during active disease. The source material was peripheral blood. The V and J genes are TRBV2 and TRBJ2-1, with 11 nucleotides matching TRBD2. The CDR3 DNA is TGTGCCAGCGGAAGGATAGCTAGCGGGGGGGAGCAGTTCTTC. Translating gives CASGRIASGGEQFF.